This T cell receptor (beta chain) was documented in a study of shared clonotypes between healthy human individuals. Trimming shortened V by 1 base and J by 4 bases, and 17 bases separated the two germline ends. Germline V gives CDR1 KGHSH, CDR2 LQKENI. CDR3 length: 17 residues. Method: immunoSEQ multiplex PCR; TCRdb's copy keeps in-frame clones and lacks some. The data contain 2 million to 2.5 million clones, 93% of them seen just once; the ten biggest clones take up about 0.39%. V gene TRBV18 combines with J gene TRBJ2-1; D remains ambiguous. What was sequenced was naive CD4+ T cells from PBMCs. Subset described: CD45RA+ positively selected. This TCR came from a man younger than 35 in good health. Some clones in this sample may be carry-over from other donors' samples. The CDR3 here is CASSPRYGTTVYNEQFF. The CDR3 region has the DNA TGTGCCAGCTCACCACGGTACGGAACGACGGTATACAATGAGCAGTTCTTC.